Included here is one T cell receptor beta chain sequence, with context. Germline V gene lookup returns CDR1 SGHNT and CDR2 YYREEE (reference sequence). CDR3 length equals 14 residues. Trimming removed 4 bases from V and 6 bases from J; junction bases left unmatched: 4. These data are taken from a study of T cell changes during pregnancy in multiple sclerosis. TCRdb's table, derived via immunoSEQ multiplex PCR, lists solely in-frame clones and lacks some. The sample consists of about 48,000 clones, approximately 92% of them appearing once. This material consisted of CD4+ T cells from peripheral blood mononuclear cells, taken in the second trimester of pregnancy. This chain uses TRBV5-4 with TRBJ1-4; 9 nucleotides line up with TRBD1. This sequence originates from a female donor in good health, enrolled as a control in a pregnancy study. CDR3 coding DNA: TGTGCCAGCAGCATAGACAGGGGGGATGAAAAACTGTTTTTT. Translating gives CASSIDRGDEKLFF.